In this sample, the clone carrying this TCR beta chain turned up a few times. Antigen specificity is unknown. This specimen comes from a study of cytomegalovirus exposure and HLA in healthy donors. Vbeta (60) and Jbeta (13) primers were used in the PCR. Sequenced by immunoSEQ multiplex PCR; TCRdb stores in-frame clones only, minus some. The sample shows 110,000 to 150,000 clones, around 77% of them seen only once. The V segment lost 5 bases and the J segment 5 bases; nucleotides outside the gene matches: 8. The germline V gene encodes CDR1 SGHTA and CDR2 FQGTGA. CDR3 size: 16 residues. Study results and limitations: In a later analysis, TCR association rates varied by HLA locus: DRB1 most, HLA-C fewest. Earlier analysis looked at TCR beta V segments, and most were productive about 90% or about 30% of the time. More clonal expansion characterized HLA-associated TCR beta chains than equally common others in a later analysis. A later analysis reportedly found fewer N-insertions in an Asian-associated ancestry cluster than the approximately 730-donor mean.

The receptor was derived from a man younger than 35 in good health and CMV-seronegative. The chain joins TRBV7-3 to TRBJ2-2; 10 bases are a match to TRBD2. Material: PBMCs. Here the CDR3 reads CASSQGLAGETGELFF. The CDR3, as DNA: TGTGCCAGCAGCCAGGGGCTAGCGGGGGAAACCGGGGAGCTGTTTTTT.